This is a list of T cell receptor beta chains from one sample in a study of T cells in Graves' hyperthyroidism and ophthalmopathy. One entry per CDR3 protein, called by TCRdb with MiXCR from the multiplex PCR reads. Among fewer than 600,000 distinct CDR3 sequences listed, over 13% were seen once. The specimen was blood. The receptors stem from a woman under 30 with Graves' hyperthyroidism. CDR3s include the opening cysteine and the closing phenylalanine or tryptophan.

CASSNRDRTYEQYF,TRBJ2-7,TRBV7-9
CASSEDLRRYGYTF,TRBJ1-2,TRBV6-1
CSAPRTGTATNTEAFF,TRBJ1-1,TRBV20-1
CASSGPDRVWNGYTF,TRBJ1-2,TRBV27
CASSRMGFRGNTIYF,TRBJ1-3,TRBV6-1
CSARDFRGETNEKLFF,TRBJ1-4,TRBV20-1
CASSQDTGRYEQYF,TRBJ2-7,TRBV3-1
CAWSPGLAGPYNEQFF,TRBJ2-1,TRBV30
CASSTLQGPNTGELFF,TRBJ2-2,TRBV7-9
CASSAQGAEQYF,TRBJ2-7,TRBV2
CATSGGGSRADTQYF,TRBJ2-3,TRBV24-1
CSAREPGQANTGELFF,TRBJ2-2,TRBV20-1
CSAPDGGHEQFF,TRBJ2-1,TRBV20-1
CSALSSGSSYNEQFF,TRBJ2-1,TRBV20-1
CSPRTGGWSPLHF,TRBJ1-6,TRBV29-1
CSASPRVGGYTF,TRBJ1-2,TRBV20-1
CASRERLSYEQYF,TRBJ2-7,TRBV27
CASSALGGRDTEAFF,TRBJ1-1,TRBV9
CASSFSGTGGLGYTF,TRBJ1-2,TRBV28
CASSIQTGGETQYF,TRBJ2-5,TRBV19
CASSLGDRDFEKLFF,TRBJ1-4,TRBV11-2
CASSLFLGEREHF,TRBJ1-5,TRBV12-3/TRBV12-4